The next 4 T cell receptor beta chains were all read from a single sample in a study of blood T cell repertoires in COVID-19. Generated by immunoSEQ multiplex PCR, the TCRdb table keeps only in-frame clones and is missing some. Of about 150,000 clones in the sample, approximately 80% were seen once. Sequenced sample: peripheral blood. These receptors all stem from a man aged 60 to 75 with acute or convalescent COVID-19.

This clone was detected once. The V gene is TRBV9, the J gene TRBJ1-3; 11 bases fit TRBD1. V trimming: 2 bases; J trimming: 3 bases; junction bases outside the gene matches: 4. Germline CDR1 and CDR2: SGDLS and YYNGEE. CDR3 length equals 16 residues. CDR3 sequence: CASSVGQGANGNTIYF. The CDR3 region has the DNA TGTGCCAGCAGCGTCGGACAGGGGGCAAATGGAAACACCATATATTTT.

CDR3 sequence: CASSLLAGANQPQHF. The CDR3 DNA follows: TGTGCCAGCAGTTTATTGGCAGGGGCCAATCAGCCCCAGCATTTT. The J gene is TRBJ1-5, the V gene TRBV27, with D perhaps matching TRBD1 (6 bases). Germline V gene sequence: CDR1 MNHEY, CDR2 SMNVEV (reference sequence). V was cut by 1 base and J by 3 bases, with 10 bases left in between. The CDR3 runs 15 residues.

The V and J genes are TRBV7-9 and TRBJ2-5, with TRBD2 matching 8 bases. The CDR3 sequence is 16 residues long. V lost 1 base, J lost 0 bases, and 4 bases stayed unmatched. Germline V gene lookup returns CDR1 SEHNR and CDR2 FQNEAQ (reference sequence). CDR3 in DNA: TGTGCCAGCAGCTTAGGAAGCGGGGGCCACCAAGAGACCCAGTACTTC. As protein: CASSLGSGGHQETQYF.

The chain couples TRBV28 to TRBJ1-5, with TRBD1 matching 7 bases. This CDR3 comprises 15 residues. Germline lookup yields CDR1 MDHEN and CDR2 SYDVKM. Trimming at V came to 8 bases and at J to 6 bases, leaving 13 bases not matched to a gene. The CDR3 bases are TGTGCCAGCCGAAGATCCGGGACAGCCGGTCAGCCCCAGCATTTT. Protein: CASRRSGTAGQPQHF. The full variable domain, its missing parts supplied by reference TRBV28 and TRBJ1-5, is DVKVTQSSRYLVKRTGEKVFLECVQDMDHENMFWYRQDPGLGLRLIYFSYDVKMKEKGDIPEGYSVSREKKERFSLILESASTNQTSMYLCASRRSGTAGQPQHFGDGTRLSIL.